A selection of T cell receptor beta chains follows, all from one sample in a study of blood T cell repertoires in COVID-19. This table comes from immunoSEQ multiplex PCR, and its TCRdb copy is limited to in-frame clones, with some not included. The repertoire holds tens of thousands of clones, with about four fifths as singletons. Sequenced sample: peripheral blood. Receptor source: a man in his fifties or sixties with COVID-19, enrolled during active disease. The CDR3 runs from the conserved cysteine through the conserved F or W. Each record gives: D gene, J gene, V gene, clone size, CDR3 protein, CDR3 DNA. D genes are given only for firm matches. Clone sizes are given selectively: once, few, many, or a class where the clone is expanded.

d_call: -; j_call: TRBJ2-7; v_call: TRBV7-3; clone_size: -; cdr3_aa: CASSLAGNYEQYF; cdr3_nt: TGTGCCAGCAGCTTAGCTGGCAACTACGAGCAGTACTTC
d_call: -; j_call: TRBJ2-7; v_call: TRBV6-6; clone_size: -; cdr3_aa: CASSQTVYEQYF; cdr3_nt: TGTGCCAGCAGTCAAACAGTCTACGAGCAGTACTTC
d_call: TRBD1; j_call: TRBJ2-3; v_call: TRBV29-1; clone_size: medium-sized; cdr3_aa: CSVVWTGASDTQYF; cdr3_nt: TGCAGCGTTGTGTGGACAGGGGCCTCAGATACGCAGTATTTT
d_call: -; j_call: TRBJ2-5; v_call: TRBV5-1; clone_size: -; cdr3_aa: CASSGTGRQTRETQYF; cdr3_nt: TGCGCCAGCAGTGGTACAGGCCGTCAAACCAGGGAGACCCAGTACTTC
d_call: TRBD1; j_call: TRBJ2-1; v_call: TRBV7-3; clone_size: -; cdr3_aa: CASSFSTGHEQFF; cdr3_nt: TGTGCCAGCAGCTTCTCGACAGGGCATGAGCAGTTCTTC
d_call: -; j_call: TRBJ2-3; v_call: TRBV7-6; clone_size: few; cdr3_aa: CASSLGPNPDTQYF; cdr3_nt: TGTGCCAGCAGCTTAGGTCCTAACCCAGATACGCAGTATTTT
d_call: -; j_call: TRBJ1-2; v_call: TRBV5-5; clone_size: -; cdr3_aa: CASSLGPGTDYGYTF; cdr3_nt: TGTGCCAGCAGCTTGGGTCCAGGGACTGACTATGGCTACACCTTC
d_call: TRBD2; j_call: TRBJ2-3; v_call: TRBV24-1; clone_size: -; cdr3_aa: CATSRGGRSTDTQYF; cdr3_nt: TGTGCCACCAGTCGGGGGGGCCGGAGCACAGATACGCAGTATTTT
d_call: TRBD2; j_call: TRBJ2-5; v_call: TRBV4-3; clone_size: -; cdr3_aa: CASSQGTSGERGTQYF; cdr3_nt: TGCGCCAGCAGCCAAGGGACTAGCGGGGAGAGAGGGACCCAGTACTTC
d_call: -; j_call: TRBJ2-1; v_call: TRBV3-1/TRBV3-2; clone_size: -; cdr3_aa: CASSQDRGAKRFNEQFF; cdr3_nt: TGTGCCAGCAGCCAAGATCGGGGGGCCAAGCGTTTCAATGAGCAGTTCTTC
d_call: -; j_call: TRBJ2-7; v_call: TRBV6-1; clone_size: -; cdr3_aa: CASSEDQNWSSYEQYF; cdr3_nt: TGTGCCAGCAGTGAAGACCAGAACTGGAGCTCCTACGAGCAGTACTTC
d_call: -; j_call: TRBJ2-1; v_call: TRBV4-3; clone_size: -; cdr3_aa: CASSQVLARASYNEQFF; cdr3_nt: TGCGCCAGCAGCCAAGTTCTAGCGAGAGCTTCCTACAATGAGCAGTTCTTC
d_call: TRBD1; j_call: TRBJ2-2; v_call: TRBV5-1; clone_size: -; cdr3_aa: CASSLIQGADTGELFF; cdr3_nt: TGCGCCAGCAGCTTAATACAGGGGGCAGACACCGGGGAGCTGTTTTTT
d_call: TRBD1; j_call: TRBJ1-1; v_call: TRBV6-5; clone_size: -; cdr3_aa: CASSYDDRGMGAFF; cdr3_nt: TGTGCCAGCAGTTACGACGACAGGGGCATGGGAGCTTTCTTT
d_call: -; j_call: TRBJ2-1; v_call: TRBV6-5; clone_size: -; cdr3_aa: CASGGHRDNEQFF; cdr3_nt: TGTGCCAGCGGGGGACACAGAGACAATGAGCAGTTCTTC
d_call: TRBD1; j_call: TRBJ1-1; v_call: TRBV6-6; clone_size: -; cdr3_aa: CASRDGQGSMNTEAFF; cdr3_nt: TGTGCCAGCAGGGATGGACAGGGATCTATGAACACTGAAGCTTTCTTT
d_call: -; j_call: TRBJ2-2; v_call: TRBV7-2; clone_size: -; cdr3_aa: CASSLTGNTGELFF; cdr3_nt: TGTGCCAGCAGCTTAACAGGGAACACCGGGGAGCTGTTTTTT
d_call: TRBD1; j_call: TRBJ1-1; v_call: TRBV10-3; clone_size: -; cdr3_aa: CAISLGTANAEAFF; cdr3_nt: TGTGCCATCAGTCTCGGGACAGCAAACGCTGAAGCTTTCTTT
d_call: -; j_call: TRBJ2-7; v_call: TRBV5-8; clone_size: -; cdr3_aa: CASSSRGHYEQYF; cdr3_nt: TGTGCCAGCAGCTCTAGGGGCCACTACGAGCAGTACTTC
d_call: -; j_call: TRBJ2-3; v_call: TRBV5-1; clone_size: -; cdr3_aa: CASSLARGTDTQYF; cdr3_nt: TGCGCCAGCAGCTTGGCCAGAGGAACAGATACGCAGTATTTT
d_call: TRBD1; j_call: TRBJ2-5; v_call: TRBV18; clone_size: -; cdr3_aa: CASSRTGQETQYF; cdr3_nt: TGTGCCAGCTCACGGACAGGGCAAGAGACCCAGTACTTC
d_call: TRBD2; j_call: TRBJ2-7; v_call: TRBV10-1; clone_size: -; cdr3_aa: CASRPGLAGGSRYEQYF; cdr3_nt: TGCGCCAGCAGACCCGGACTAGCGGGGGGTTCTCGGTACGAGCAGTACTTC
d_call: TRBD1; j_call: TRBJ1-5; v_call: TRBV10-3; clone_size: -; cdr3_aa: CAISKQGGGQPQHF; cdr3_nt: TGTGCCATCAGTAAGCAAGGGGGCGGCCAGCCCCAGCATTTT